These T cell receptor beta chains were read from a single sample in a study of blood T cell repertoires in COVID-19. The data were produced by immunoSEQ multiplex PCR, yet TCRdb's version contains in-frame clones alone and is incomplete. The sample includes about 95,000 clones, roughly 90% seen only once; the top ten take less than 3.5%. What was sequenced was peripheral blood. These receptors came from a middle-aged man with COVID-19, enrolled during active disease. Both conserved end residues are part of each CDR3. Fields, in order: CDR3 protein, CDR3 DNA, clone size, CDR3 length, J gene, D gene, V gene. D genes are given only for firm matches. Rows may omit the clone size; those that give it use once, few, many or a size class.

cdr3_aa: CASSQERTVYQETQYF
cdr3_nt: TGTGCCAGCAGCCAAGAAAGAACAGTCTACCAAGAGACCCAGTACTTC
clone_size: .
cdr3_length: 16
j_call: TRBJ2-5
d_call: .
v_call: TRBV3-1/TRBV3-2

cdr3_aa: CASSQGLAGGSTGELFF
cdr3_nt: TGTGCCAGCAGCCAAGGACTAGCGGGGGGAAGTACCGGGGAGCTGTTTTTT
clone_size: once
cdr3_length: 17
j_call: TRBJ2-2
d_call: TRBD2
v_call: TRBV3-1/TRBV3-2

cdr3_aa: CASSFGTDTQYF
cdr3_nt: TGTGCCAGCAGCTTTGGCACGGATACGCAGTATTTT
clone_size: .
cdr3_length: 12
j_call: TRBJ2-3
d_call: .
v_call: TRBV11-2

cdr3_aa: CASSYSISGQETQYF
cdr3_nt: TGTGCCAGCAGTTACTCGATAAGCGGCCAAGAGACCCAGTACTTC
clone_size: .
cdr3_length: 15
j_call: TRBJ2-5
d_call: .
v_call: TRBV6-5

cdr3_aa: CASSQAASGAYEFF
cdr3_nt: TGCGCCAGCAGCCAAGCGGCTAGCGGGGCGTACGAGTTCTTC
clone_size: once
cdr3_length: 14
j_call: TRBJ2-1
d_call: TRBD2
v_call: TRBV4-1

cdr3_aa: CASSVEGVIYNEQFF
cdr3_nt: TGTGCCAGCAGTGTCGAGGGGGTTATATACAATGAGCAGTTCTTC
clone_size: .
cdr3_length: 15
j_call: TRBJ2-1
d_call: .
v_call: TRBV2

cdr3_aa: CAIKSSPGGNYGYTF
cdr3_nt: TGTGCCATCAAGTCTAGCCCGGGCGGTAACTATGGCTACACCTTC
clone_size: .
cdr3_length: 15
j_call: TRBJ1-2
d_call: .
v_call: TRBV10-3

cdr3_aa: CASSPSGTNYEQYF
cdr3_nt: TGTGCCAGCTCACCATCAGGAACGAACTACGAGCAGTACTTC
clone_size: .
cdr3_length: 14
j_call: TRBJ2-7
d_call: .
v_call: TRBV18

cdr3_aa: CASSQGPPGHLSYEQYF
cdr3_nt: TGTGCCAGCAGCCAAGGGCCTCCGGGACATCTATCCTACGAGCAGTACTTC
clone_size: .
cdr3_length: 17
j_call: TRBJ2-7
d_call: .
v_call: TRBV3-1/TRBV3-2

cdr3_aa: CATWDNNQPQHF
cdr3_nt: TGTGCCACCTGGGACAACAATCAGCCCCAGCATTTT
clone_size: .
cdr3_length: 12
j_call: TRBJ1-5
d_call: .
v_call: TRBV10-3

cdr3_aa: CASSALRGSSGLYGYTF
cdr3_nt: TGTGCCAGCAGTGCCCTGAGGGGGAGCTCAGGCCTCTATGGCTACACCTTC
clone_size: once
cdr3_length: 17
j_call: TRBJ1-2
d_call: .
v_call: TRBV25-1

cdr3_aa: CASSQRQGAAINSGNTIYF
cdr3_nt: TGTGCCAGCTCACAAAGACAGGGGGCCGCAATAAACTCTGGAAACACCATATATTTT
clone_size: few
cdr3_length: 19
j_call: TRBJ1-3
d_call: TRBD1
v_call: TRBV18

cdr3_aa: CASSVGRGEEYYEQYF
cdr3_nt: TGTGCCAGCAGCGTGGGGCGGGGGGAAGAATACTACGAGCAGTACTTC
clone_size: .
cdr3_length: 16
j_call: TRBJ2-7
d_call: TRBD2
v_call: TRBV9

cdr3_aa: CASSLRMNTEAFF
cdr3_nt: TGTGCCAGCAGCTTACGTATGAACACTGAAGCTTTCTTT
clone_size: .
cdr3_length: 13
j_call: TRBJ1-1
d_call: .
v_call: TRBV11-1

cdr3_aa: CASTIGGQNNSPLHF
cdr3_nt: TGCGCCAGCACTATAGGGGGACAGAATAATTCACCCCTCCACTTT
clone_size: .
cdr3_length: 15
j_call: TRBJ1-6
d_call: TRBD1
v_call: TRBV5-1

cdr3_aa: CASSPDRSSYEQYF
cdr3_nt: TGTGCCAGCTCACCAGACCGGAGCTCCTACGAGCAGTACTTC
clone_size: .
cdr3_length: 14
j_call: TRBJ2-7
d_call: .
v_call: TRBV18

cdr3_aa: CASRYGTGILHSNQPQHF
cdr3_nt: TGTGCCAGCAGATATGGGACAGGGATCCTCCATAGCAATCAGCCCCAGCATTTT
clone_size: .
cdr3_length: 18
j_call: TRBJ1-5
d_call: TRBD1
v_call: TRBV5-8

cdr3_aa: CASSPERYEQYF
cdr3_nt: TGTGCCAGCAGCCCGGAGAGATACGAGCAGTACTTC
clone_size: .
cdr3_length: 12
j_call: TRBJ2-7
d_call: .
v_call: TRBV5-8

cdr3_aa: CASSLGTGRGTNYGYTF
cdr3_nt: TGTGCCAGCAGCTTGGGGACAGGGCGGGGAACTAACTATGGCTACACCTTC
clone_size: .
cdr3_length: 17
j_call: TRBJ1-2
d_call: TRBD1
v_call: TRBV7-9

cdr3_aa: CASSPGQGDYEQYF
cdr3_nt: TGTGCCAGCAGCCCGGGACAGGGGGACTACGAGCAGTACTTC
clone_size: .
cdr3_length: 14
j_call: TRBJ2-7
d_call: TRBD1
v_call: TRBV4-2

cdr3_aa: CASSQALDRPNTEAFF
cdr3_nt: TGCGCCAGCAGCCAAGCCCTGGACAGGCCGAACACTGAAGCTTTCTTT
clone_size: once
cdr3_length: 16
j_call: TRBJ1-1
d_call: TRBD1
v_call: TRBV4-1

cdr3_aa: CAWSAAAYNEQFF
cdr3_nt: TGTGCCTGGAGTGCAGCGGCATACAATGAGCAGTTCTTC
clone_size: .
cdr3_length: 13
j_call: TRBJ2-1
d_call: .
v_call: TRBV30

cdr3_aa: CASSQPSSGRTNTGELFF
cdr3_nt: TGTGCCAGCAGCCAACCCTCTTCCGGGAGGACAAACACCGGGGAGCTGTTTTTT
clone_size: few
cdr3_length: 18
j_call: TRBJ2-2
d_call: TRBD2
v_call: TRBV3-1/TRBV3-2

cdr3_aa: CATRQGDYNQPQHF
cdr3_nt: TGTGCCACCAGACAGGGGGACTACAATCAGCCCCAGCATTTT
clone_size: .
cdr3_length: 14
j_call: TRBJ1-5
d_call: TRBD1
v_call: TRBV2

cdr3_aa: CATSDSLETQYF
cdr3_nt: TGTGCCACCAGTGATTCCCTAGAGACCCAGTACTTC
clone_size: .
cdr3_length: 12
j_call: TRBJ2-5
d_call: .
v_call: TRBV24-1

cdr3_aa: CAWSLVGETQYF
cdr3_nt: TGTGCCTGGAGTCTAGTCGGAGAGACCCAGTACTTC
clone_size: once
cdr3_length: 12
j_call: TRBJ2-5
d_call: .
v_call: TRBV30

cdr3_aa: CASKQLGGTTEAFF
cdr3_nt: TGTGCCAGCAAACAGTTAGGGGGCACCACTGAAGCTTTCTTT
clone_size: .
cdr3_length: 14
j_call: TRBJ1-1
d_call: TRBD1
v_call: TRBV7-9

cdr3_aa: CASGLGGGSFEAFF
cdr3_nt: TGTGCTAGTGGTTTGGGTGGGGGGTCTTTTGAAGCTTTCTTT
clone_size: .
cdr3_length: 14
j_call: TRBJ1-1
d_call: .
v_call: TRBV12-5

cdr3_aa: CASGDRGIEKLFF
cdr3_nt: TGTGCCAGCGGGGACAGGGGGATTGAAAAACTGTTTTTT
clone_size: few
cdr3_length: 13
j_call: TRBJ1-4
d_call: TRBD1
v_call: TRBV25-1

cdr3_aa: CASSPSLAGGLNEQFF
cdr3_nt: TGTGCCAGCTCACCGTCACTAGCGGGGGGGCTCAATGAGCAGTTCTTC
clone_size: .
cdr3_length: 16
j_call: TRBJ2-1
d_call: TRBD2
v_call: TRBV18

cdr3_aa: CASSLVVRGAQNIQYF
cdr3_nt: TGTGCCAGCAGCTTAGTAGTGCGGGGGGCCCAAAACATTCAGTACTTC
clone_size: .
cdr3_length: 16
j_call: TRBJ2-4
d_call: TRBD2
v_call: TRBV11-2

cdr3_aa: CASSLGLVAAQETQYF
cdr3_nt: TGTGCCAGCAGTTTAGGCCTGGTAGCGGCCCAAGAGACCCAGTACTTC
clone_size: .
cdr3_length: 16
j_call: TRBJ2-5
d_call: .
v_call: TRBV28

cdr3_aa: CASSLTGDNEQFF
cdr3_nt: TGTGCCAGCAGCTTAACCGGGGACAATGAGCAGTTCTTC
clone_size: once
cdr3_length: 13
j_call: TRBJ2-1
d_call: .
v_call: TRBV7-2

cdr3_aa: CASSSRTGGFSYNEQFF
cdr3_nt: TGTGCCAGCAGCTCGCGGACAGGGGGCTTCTCATACAATGAGCAGTTCTTC
clone_size: .
cdr3_length: 17
j_call: TRBJ2-1
d_call: TRBD1
v_call: TRBV13

cdr3_aa: CASSLGTGGGETQYF
cdr3_nt: TGCGCCAGCAGCTTGGGAACAGGGGGCGGTGAGACCCAGTACTTC
clone_size: .
cdr3_length: 15
j_call: TRBJ2-5
d_call: TRBD1
v_call: TRBV5-1

cdr3_aa: CASSPRQGRGTEAFF
cdr3_nt: TGTGCCAGCAGCCCCCGCCAGGGGAGAGGGACTGAAGCTTTCTTT
clone_size: .
cdr3_length: 15
j_call: TRBJ1-1
d_call: .
v_call: TRBV5-6

cdr3_aa: CASSLDLDRVGGYTF
cdr3_nt: TGTGCCAGCAGCTTAGATTTGGACAGGGTTGGTGGCTACACCTTC
clone_size: .
cdr3_length: 15
j_call: TRBJ1-2
d_call: TRBD1
v_call: TRBV11-2

cdr3_aa: CASSLWAGTGGNNEQFF
cdr3_nt: TGTGCCAGCAGCTTATGGGCCGGGACAGGGGGGAACAATGAGCAGTTCTTC
clone_size: .
cdr3_length: 17
j_call: TRBJ2-1
d_call: TRBD1
v_call: TRBV7-2

cdr3_aa: CATSRGGQGYQPQHF
cdr3_nt: TGTGCCACCAGCAGAGGAGGGCAGGGGTATCAGCCCCAGCATTTT
clone_size: .
cdr3_length: 15
j_call: TRBJ1-5
d_call: .
v_call: TRBV15

cdr3_aa: CASSLSPGTSGRGNEQFF
cdr3_nt: TGTGCCAGCAGTTTATCGCCCGGGACTAGCGGGAGGGGCAATGAGCAGTTCTTC
clone_size: .
cdr3_length: 18
j_call: TRBJ2-1
d_call: TRBD2
v_call: TRBV27

cdr3_aa: CASSLQGTGVSPLHF
cdr3_nt: TGTGCCAGCAGCTTACAAGGGACAGGGGTATCACCCCTCCACTTT
clone_size: .
cdr3_length: 15
j_call: TRBJ1-6
d_call: TRBD1
v_call: TRBV7-2

cdr3_aa: CASSARQGTNTEAFF
cdr3_nt: TGTGCCAGCAGCGCCCGACAGGGGACGAACACTGAAGCTTTCTTT
clone_size: .
cdr3_length: 15
j_call: TRBJ1-1
d_call: TRBD1
v_call: TRBV9

cdr3_aa: CASSHLAGGETQYF
cdr3_nt: TGTGCCAGCAGCCATTTAGCGGGTGGGGAGACCCAGTACTTC
clone_size: once
cdr3_length: 14
j_call: TRBJ2-5
d_call: TRBD2
v_call: TRBV3-1/TRBV3-2

cdr3_aa: CASNRGAGDQETQYF
cdr3_nt: TGTGCCAGCAATCGGGGAGCGGGGGACCAAGAGACCCAGTACTTC
clone_size: .
cdr3_length: 15
j_call: TRBJ2-5
d_call: TRBD2
v_call: TRBV5-4

cdr3_aa: CASSLAGGYGRSSYEQYF
cdr3_nt: TGTGCCAGCAGCTTAGCGGGGGGGTACGGAAGAAGCTCCTACGAGCAGTACTTC
clone_size: .
cdr3_length: 18
j_call: TRBJ2-7
d_call: TRBD2
v_call: TRBV7-2

cdr3_aa: CASRLPSSSSYNEQFF
cdr3_nt: TGCGCCAGCAGGTTGCCTAGCTCGAGCTCCTACAATGAGCAGTTCTTC
clone_size: .
cdr3_length: 16
j_call: TRBJ2-1
d_call: .
v_call: TRBV10-2

cdr3_aa: CSVEDGENTEAFF
cdr3_nt: TGCAGCGTTGAGGACGGGGAAAACACTGAAGCTTTCTTT
clone_size: .
cdr3_length: 13
j_call: TRBJ1-1
d_call: .
v_call: TRBV29-1

cdr3_aa: CASSEGLAGRETQYF
cdr3_nt: TGCGCCAGCAGCGAGGGACTAGCGGGGAGAGAGACCCAGTACTTC
clone_size: .
cdr3_length: 15
j_call: TRBJ2-5
d_call: TRBD2
v_call: TRBV5-1

cdr3_aa: CASSSTGMAGELFF
cdr3_nt: TGTGCCAGCAGTTCAACAGGGATGGCCGGGGAGCTGTTTTTT
clone_size: .
cdr3_length: 14
j_call: TRBJ2-2
d_call: .
v_call: TRBV27

cdr3_aa: CASSFNRMNTEAFF
cdr3_nt: TGTGCCAGCAGTTTCAATAGAATGAACACTGAAGCTTTCTTT
clone_size: .
cdr3_length: 14
j_call: TRBJ1-1
d_call: .
v_call: TRBV27

cdr3_aa: CASSCCGATDTQYF
cdr3_nt: TGTGCCAGCAGCTGTTGTGGGGCCACAGATACGCAGTATTTT
clone_size: .
cdr3_length: 14
j_call: TRBJ2-3
d_call: .
v_call: TRBV21-1

cdr3_aa: CASSTIPSGLVSNQPQHF
cdr3_nt: TGTGCCAGCAGCACTATCCCGTCGGGACTTGTTAGCAATCAGCCCCAGCATTTT
clone_size: .
cdr3_length: 18
j_call: TRBJ1-5
d_call: .
v_call: TRBV21-1